The 21 T cell receptor beta chains in this list originate from one sample, sequenced in a study of T cells expressing NK-cell markers. From the 5' RACE reads, TCRdb lists one entry per CDR3 protein and no DNA. This sample contains about 550,000 distinct CDR3 sequences. Sample: blood T cells: a sorted CD56 or NKG2C T cell subset, CD4+ or CD8+ T cells, or bulk PBMC T cells (not recorded which). Receptors originate from a man between 18 and 29 years old in good health.

The CDR3 is CASSARGTNNEQFF. The V call is TRBV5-6, the J call TRBJ2-1; the D call from TCRdb, TRBD1, cannot be confirmed without DNA. Germline CDR1 is SGHDT and CDR2 is YYEEEE. The CDR3 sequence is 14 residues long.

The chain has TRBV15 and TRBJ1-4; TCRdb designates TRBD1, a call that cannot be tested without DNA. The CDR3 is 14 amino acids. Germline assignment: CDR1 LNHNV and CDR2 YYDKDF (reference sequence). The CDR3 is CATSRDAQNEKLFF.

CDR3 residues: CASSSTELNQPQHF. The genes are TRBV7-8 and TRBJ1-5; absent DNA, TCRdb's TRBD1 call cannot be checked. There are 14 residues in the CDR3. Germline CDR1 SGHVS, CDR2 FQNEAQ.

The chain joins TRBV20-1 to TRBJ2-3; TCRdb's D gene call, TRBD1, goes unchecked for lack of DNA. The CDR3 sequence is 15 residues long. Germline V gene data show CDR1 as DFQATT and CDR2 as SNEGSKA (reference sequence). The CDR3 loop reads CSATEGDKVTDTQYF.

This chain's CDR3 is CASSGQGGLQYF. The rearrangement links TRBV5-1 to TRBJ2-7; TCRdb's assignment of TRBD1 cannot be checked, as there is no DNA. The CDR3 spans 12 residues. Looked up from germline, CDR1 is SGHRS and CDR2 is YFSETQ.

V and J are TRBV5-1 and TRBJ1-5; lacking DNA, the TRBD1 call made by TCRdb goes unchecked. There are 15 residues in the CDR3. Germline V lookup: CDR1 SGHRS, CDR2 YFSETQ. This CDR3 is CASSLSGQGREPQHF. Complete variable domain (other parts from reference TRBV5-1 and TRBJ1-5): KAGVTQTPRYLIKTRGQQVTLSCSPISGHRSVSWYQQTPGQGLQFLFEYFSETQRNKGNFPGRFSGRQFSNSRSEMNVSTLELGDSALYLCASSLSGQGREPQHFGDGTRLSIL.

This rearrangement joins TRBV7-2 to TRBJ2-2; TCRdb names TRBD1, which stays unverified in the absence of DNA. The germline gives CDR1 SGHTA, CDR2 FQGNSA. The CDR3 is made up of 18 amino acids. The CDR3 loop reads CASSLVRRSPEGTGELFF.

The genes are TRBV3-1 and TRBJ2-3; TCRdb picks TRBD1, but there is no DNA to check that call. CDR3 size: 15 residues. Germline V gene lookup returns CDR1 LGHDT and CDR2 YNNKEL (reference sequence). The CDR3 is CASSPLRDRTDTQYF.

This chain connects TRBV4-3 to TRBJ2-4; the D call from TCRdb, TRBD1, cannot be confirmed without DNA. The CDR3 has 14 residues. Germline CDR1 LGHNA, CDR2 YSLEER. The CDR3 is CASSQAGQKNIQYF.

The chain links TRBV4-3 to TRBJ2-1; TCRdb's D call of TRBD1 is untestable without DNA. CDR1 LGHNA and CDR2 YSLEER come from the germline V gene. The CDR3 sequence is 14 residues long. CDR3 in amino acids: CASSPVFLGREQFF.

V gene TRBV11-2 combines with J gene TRBJ2-1. The CDR3 sequence is 17 residues long. Looked up from germline, CDR1 is SGHAT and CDR2 is FQNNGV. The CDR3 reads CASSLVQEWSSYNEQFF. The full variable domain, rest sourced from reference TRBV11-2 and TRBJ2-1, is EAGVAQSPRYKIIEKRQSVAFWCNPISGHATLYWYQQILGQGPKLLIQFQNNGVVDDSQLPKDRFSAERLKGVDSTLKIQPAKLEDSAVYLCASSLVQEWSSYNEQFFGPGTRLTVL.

The V gene is TRBV14, the J gene TRBJ2-1; TCRdb calls TRBD1, which cannot be checked without DNA. This CDR3 is 15 amino acids long. Germline-derived CDR1 and CDR2 are SGHDN and FVKESK. CDR3 sequence reads: CASSQIQGTYNEQFF. Filled out from reference TRBV14 and TRBJ2-1, the complete variable domain reads EAGVTQFPSHSVIEKGQTVTLRCDPISGHDNLYWYRRVMGKEIKFLLHFVKESKQDESGMPNNRFLAERTGGTYSTLKVQPAELEDSGVYFCASSQIQGTYNEQFFGPGTRLTVL.

The gene calls are TRBV9 and TRBJ1-1; the TCRdb D gene call, TRBD1, has no DNA to confirm it. This CDR3 spans 13 amino acids. CDR1 SGDLS and CDR2 YYNGEE come from the germline V gene. The CDR3 here is CASSVGSGKEAFF.

V is TRBV6-5 and J is TRBJ1-1; TCRdb indicates TRBD1, and absent DNA this call remains unverified. In germline, CDR1 is MNHEY, CDR2 SVGAGI. The CDR3 sequence is 15 residues long. The CDR3 spells CASSYSFSGLTEAFF.

The genes are TRBV9 and TRBJ1-4. In germline, CDR1 is SGDLS, CDR2 YYNGEE. This CDR3 contains 14 residues. The CDR3 loop is CASSPALGNEKLFF.

The J gene is TRBJ2-3, the V gene TRBV7-9. Germline CDR1 and CDR2: SEHNR and FQNEAQ (reference sequence). CDR3 length equals 17 residues. CDR3 sequence reads: CASSLARSYERSDTQYF.

The chain couples TRBV12-3 or TRBV12-4 to TRBJ1-2; lacking DNA, the TRBD1 call made by TCRdb goes unchecked. CDR3 length: 12 residues. Here the CDR3 reads CASSSTGGGYTF.

The V call is TRBV20-1, the J call TRBJ2-1; the D gene TCRdb calls, TRBD1, cannot be checked with no DNA. The CDR3 totals 15 residues. Germline V gene data show CDR1 as DFQATT and CDR2 as SNEGSKA (reference sequence). CDR3 amino acids: CSARDPGTLKGEQFF.

The chain is built from TRBV20-1 and TRBJ2-3; TCRdb designates TRBD1, a call that cannot be tested without DNA. The CDR3 contains 15 residues. CDR1 is DFQATT and CDR2 is SNEGSKA in the germline V gene (reference sequence). Here the CDR3 reads CSAGAGTGGSNTQYF.

The chain is built from TRBV7-6 and TRBJ2-7. This CDR3 region has 15 residues. Looked up from germline, CDR1 is SGHVS and CDR2 is FNYEAQ. CDR3 sequence reads: CASSPTTVANYEQYF.

CDR3 in amino acids: CASSQALAGTDTQYF. The chain has TRBV14 and TRBJ2-3; the TCRdb call, TRBD2, lacks DNA for checking. Germline loops: CDR1 SGHDN, CDR2 FVKESK. This CDR3 region has 15 residues.